This T cell receptor (beta chain) appears in the sequencing data of a study of control samples from healthy donors and cancer patients. V was pared by 5 bases and J by 0 bases, with 8 bases of the junction left unmatched. The CDR3 length is 16 residues. Germline V gives CDR1 SGHKS, CDR2 YYEKEE (reference sequence). The data were produced by immunoSEQ multiplex PCR, yet TCRdb's version contains in-frame clones alone and is incomplete. This sample carries some 130,000 clones, under 95% of them seen once, and the ten largest clones take roughly 8.8%. The chain employs TRBV5-5 and TRBJ1-5; 7 bases align to TRBD1. The source is a man younger than 30 in good health. Sequencing was done on a sample of blood. The CDR3 protein is CASRPGQPYSNQPQHF. CDR3 DNA: TGTGCCAGCAGACCGGGACAGCCTTATAGCAATCAGCCCCAGCATTTT.